The rows below give T cell receptor beta chains drawn from one sample of a study of T-cell memory formation after mild COVID-19. TCRdb ran MiXCR on the 5' RACE reads and lists one entry per CDR3 protein. The data hold roughly 600,000 distinct CDR3 sequences, with about a sixth observed a single time. The source material was PBMCs or a T cell subset sorted from them (not recorded which). Every receptor here comes from an adult woman who had mild COVID-19 (a few samples of this study predate the infection). Cell type and time point are not known. Each CDR3 is given with its conserved first and last residue. The order of the fields is V gene, clone size, D gene, J gene, CDR3 protein, CDR3 DNA. D genes are given only for firm matches. Expanded clones are given a class, and other clones once, few, many or no size at all.

>TRBV20-1|many|-|TRBJ2-5
CSAPPGTAGIQETQYF
TGCAGTGCTCCACCCGGGACAGCGGGGATACAAGAGACCCAGTACTTC
>TRBV2|few|-|TRBJ2-4
CASSETRSGIQYF
TGTGCCAGCAGTGAAACCCGGAGTGGGATTCAGTACTTC
>TRBV2|-|-|TRBJ2-1
CASSEGPGSYNEQFF
TGTGCCAGCAGTGAAGGTCCTGGCTCCTACAATGAGCAGTTCTTC
>TRBV4-2|-|-|TRBJ2-3
CASSPLKRGQAVGDTQYF
TGTGCCAGCAGCCCACTCAAAAGGGGCCAAGCGGTCGGGGATACGCAGTATTTT
>TRBV7-9|few|TRBD2|TRBJ2-3
CASVGGSTDTQYF
TGTGCCAGCGTGGGGGGGAGCACAGATACGCAGTATTTT
>TRBV12-3/TRBV12-4|few|TRBD1|TRBJ1-5
CASGDRVLSRPQHF
TGTGCCAGCGGCGACAGGGTACTCTCACGGCCCCAGCATTTT
>TRBV7-2|many|-|TRBJ2-3
CASSSTVFRTDTQYF
TGTGCCAGCAGCTCGACAGTGTTTCGCACAGATACGCAGTATTTT
>TRBV12-3/TRBV12-4|few|-|TRBJ1-1
CASRPDRLNTEAFF
TGTGCCAGCAGGCCCGACAGGTTGAACACTGAAGCTTTCTTT
>TRBV5-1|-|-|TRBJ2-3
CASSQTGRTSTDTQYF
TGCGCCAGCAGCCAGACCGGACGGACAAGCACAGATACGCAGTATTTT
>TRBV11-1|-|-|TRBJ2-1
CASSPRRPEGNEQFF
TGTGCCAGCAGCCCCCGGCGGCCCGAGGGCAATGAGCAGTTCTTC
>TRBV5-4|-|-|TRBJ2-1
CASSSTRGRDEQFF
TGTGCCAGCAGCTCGACTCGGGGGCGGGATGAGCAGTTCTTC
>TRBV12-3/TRBV12-4|few|-|TRBJ1-5
CASSYGGNGQPQHF
TGTGCCAGCAGTTACGGGGGAAATGGGCAGCCCCAGCATTTT
>TRBV15|-|TRBD1|TRBJ2-7
CATSADRGSPYEQYF
TGTGCCACCAGCGCTGACAGGGGGTCTCCCTACGAGCAGTACTTC
>TRBV4-1|few|TRBD1|TRBJ1-2
CASSPSRTGNGYTF
TGCGCCAGCAGCCCGTCCCGGACAGGGAACGGCTACACCTTC
>TRBV2|-|-|TRBJ1-6
CARGGGQWNSPLHF
TGTGCCAGAGGGGGAGGACAGTGGAATTCACCCCTCCACTTT
>TRBV7-2|few|-|TRBJ1-5
CASSAISGRGYQPQHF
TGTGCCAGCAGCGCTATATCCGGCCGGGGTTATCAGCCCCAGCATTTT
>TRBV2|-|-|TRBJ1-4
CASRKKTAAIEVLFF
TGTGCCAGCAGAAAGAAGACAGCCGCGATTGAGGTCCTGTTTTTT
>TRBV7-8|-|-|TRBJ2-7
CASSRLAWSSYEQYF
TGTGCCAGCAGCCGGCTGGCTTGGAGCTCCTACGAGCAGTACTTC
>TRBV12-3/TRBV12-4|few|-|TRBJ2-1
CASSLAIESEQFF
TGTGCCAGCAGTTTGGCCATAGAATCTGAGCAGTTCTTC
>TRBV4-2|few|TRBD2|TRBJ2-7
CASSPRLAVVYEQYF
TGTGCCAGCAGCCCTCGACTAGCCGTCGTCTACGAGCAGTACTTC
>TRBV11-3|once|-|TRBJ1-3
CASSLADTIYF
TGTGCCAGCAGCTTAGCGGACACCATATATTTT
>TRBV7-9|few|TRBD1|TRBJ1-2
CASSLGVQGQDYGYTF
TGTGCCAGCAGCTTAGGGGTCCAAGGACAGGACTATGGCTACACCTTC
>TRBV18|-|-|TRBJ1-5
CASSPGTKQPQHF
TGTGCCAGCTCACCCGGGACGAAACAGCCCCAGCATTTT
>TRBV6-1|-|TRBD2|TRBJ2-5
CASSDRPTSGGLFQETQYF
TGTGCCAGCAGTGACAGGCCGACTAGCGGGGGGCTTTTTCAAGAGACCCAGTACTTC
>TRBV2|-|-|TRBJ1-1
CASSRDLNTEAFF
TGTGCCAGCAGCCGGGACCTGAACACTGAAGCTTTCTTT
>TRBV6-2/TRBV6-3|-|-|TRBJ1-1
CASSYPAALTEAFF
TGTGCCAGCAGTTACCCAGCCGCTTTGACTGAAGCTTTCTTT
>TRBV5-4|few|TRBD1|TRBJ1-1
CASSSPGGPGNTEAFF
TGTGCCAGCAGCTCTCCAGGGGGTCCGGGAAACACTGAAGCTTTCTTT
>TRBV12-3/TRBV12-4|many|TRBD2|TRBJ2-3
CASSLDLAGADTQYF
TGTGCCAGCAGTTTAGATCTAGCGGGAGCAGATACGCAGTATTTT
>TRBV20-1|few|TRBD1|TRBJ2-2
CSGGRGHTGELFF
TGCAGTGGGGGCAGGGGGCACACCGGGGAGCTGTTTTTT
>TRBV20-1|few|TRBD1|TRBJ2-1
CSAETGKAYNEQFF
TGCAGTGCTGAGACAGGGAAGGCCTACAATGAGCAGTTCTTC
>TRBV19|-|TRBD1|TRBJ1-5
CASTVDRASNQPQHF
TGTGCCAGTACCGTTGACAGGGCTAGCAATCAGCCCCAGCATTTT
>TRBV6-5|-|-|TRBJ2-1
CASSSSPQYNEQFF
TGTGCCAGCAGTTCGTCACCGCAATACAATGAGCAGTTCTTC
>TRBV9|few|-|TRBJ1-1
CASSVGGSAHTEAFF
TGTGCCAGCAGCGTAGGTGGATCGGCACACACTGAAGCTTTCTTT
>TRBV19|-|-|TRBJ2-5
CASSQGSAETQYF
TGTGCCAGTAGCCAGGGATCAGCGGAGACCCAGTACTTC
>TRBV29-1|-|-|TRBJ2-7
CIIQGCEDEQYF
TGCATCATACAGGGTTGTGAGGACGAGCAGTACTTC